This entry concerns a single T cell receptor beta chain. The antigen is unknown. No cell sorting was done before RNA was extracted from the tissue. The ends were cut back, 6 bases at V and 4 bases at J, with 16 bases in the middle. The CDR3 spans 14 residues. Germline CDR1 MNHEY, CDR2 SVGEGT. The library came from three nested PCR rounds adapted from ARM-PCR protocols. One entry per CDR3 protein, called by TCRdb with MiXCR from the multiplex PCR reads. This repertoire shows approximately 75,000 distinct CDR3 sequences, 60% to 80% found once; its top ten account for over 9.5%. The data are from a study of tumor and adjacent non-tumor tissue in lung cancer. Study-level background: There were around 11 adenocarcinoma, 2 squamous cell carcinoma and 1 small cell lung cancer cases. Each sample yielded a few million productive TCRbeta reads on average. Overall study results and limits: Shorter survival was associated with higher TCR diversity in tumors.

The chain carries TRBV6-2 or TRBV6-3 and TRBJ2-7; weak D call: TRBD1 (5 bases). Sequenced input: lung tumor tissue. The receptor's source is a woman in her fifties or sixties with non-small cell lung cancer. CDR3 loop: CASRRRPGSYEQYF. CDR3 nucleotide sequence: TGTGCCAGCAGACGCCGTCCAGGGTCGTACGAGCAGTACTTC.